This is a list of T cell receptor beta chains from one sample in a study of blood T cells in healthy people across ages. TCRdb re-analysed the 5' RACE reads in MiXCR, keeping a single row per CDR3 protein. The sample records roughly 830,000 distinct CDR3 sequences, roughly 60% being singletons. Sequenced input: blood. Receptor source: a man in his thirties or forties in good health. CDR3s include the opening cysteine and the closing phenylalanine or tryptophan. The D gene is left open where the match is weak. The size of a clone is reported for some rows only, either as once, few or many, or as a class for expanded clones.

TRBJ1-5 TRBV2 . TRBD1 CASAGQGMGSPQHF TGTGCCAGCGCGGGACAGGGGATGGGTTCGCCCCAGCATTTT
TRBJ1-1 TRBV20-1 . TRBD1 CSARPSARTGGMNTEAFF TGCAGTGCTAGACCGAGCGCTAGGACAGGGGGAATGAACACTGAAGCTTTCTTT
TRBJ2-5 TRBV4-2 few . CASSQRGESQETQYF TGTGCCAGCAGCCAACGCGGAGAATCCCAAGAGACCCAGTACTTC
TRBJ1-5 TRBV29-1 . . CSAAGGFNQPQHF TGCAGCGCCGCCGGCGGATTCAATCAGCCCCAGCATTTT
TRBJ2-2 TRBV12-3/TRBV12-4 once TRBD1 CASSQAGGHGELFF TGTGCCAGCAGTCAGGCAGGGGGTCACGGGGAGCTGTTTTTT
TRBJ1-1 TRBV3-1 . . CASSGRDLYTEAFF TGTGCCAGCAGCGGCAGGGATTTGTACACTGAAGCTTTCTTT
TRBJ2-2 TRBV28 few TRBD2 CASSSGGSNTGELFF TGTGCCAGCAGTTCGGGGGGTTCGAACACCGGGGAGCTGTTTTTT
TRBJ2-6 TRBV6-2/TRBV6-3 . . CASMESGLGANVPTF TGTGCCAGCATGGAATCGGGGCTCGGGGCCAACGTCCCGACTTTC
TRBJ2-7 TRBV10-3 . TRBD1 CAITLGQGNYEQYF TGTGCCATCACCCTTGGACAGGGTAACTACGAGCAGTACTTC
TRBJ2-1 TRBV29-1 few TRBD2 CSVSRLAGGHEQFF TGCAGCGTCTCCCGGCTAGCGGGGGGCCATGAGCAGTTCTTC
TRBJ2-1 TRBV7-3 . . CAGLSASYNEQFF TGTGCCGGCTTGTCGGCCTCTTACAATGAGCAGTTCTTC
TRBJ2-1 TRBV5-5 . TRBD2 CASSLGLAKYNEQFF TGTGCCAGCAGTCTGGGACTAGCAAAGTACAATGAGCAGTTCTTC
TRBJ1-5 TRBV20-1 . . CSARVARGMNFQSQHF TGCAGTGCTAGAGTGGCCAGGGGAATGAATTTTCAGTCCCAGCATTTT
TRBJ2-1 TRBV20-1 few TRBD1 CSARPIQGARYNEQFF TGCAGTGCTAGACCAATTCAGGGGGCGAGATACAATGAGCAGTTCTTC
TRBJ2-3 TRBV9 few TRBD2 CASSVGASGELTDTQYF TGTGCCAGCAGCGTAGGGGCTAGCGGGGAGCTCACAGATACGCAGTATTTT
TRBJ1-2 TRBV6-5 . . CASHGANYGYTF TGTGCCAGCCACGGGGCAAACTATGGCTACACCTTC
TRBJ1-2 TRBV6-2/TRBV6-3 few . CASSYFAGPNYGYTF TGTGCCAGCAGTTACTTCGCAGGTCCTAACTATGGCTACACCTTC
TRBJ2-1 TRBV6-2/TRBV6-3 . . CASRGTVYNEQFF TGTGCCAGCAGGGGGACGGTCTACAATGAGCAGTTCTTC
TRBJ1-1 TRBV7-2 once . CASSLVSGPATRTEAFF TGTGCCAGCAGCTTAGTTAGCGGGCCCGCCACCCGTACGGAAGCTTTCTTT
TRBJ2-1 TRBV7-2 . . CASNFRQEAVEQFF TGTGCCAGCAACTTCCGACAGGAGGCCGTCGAGCAGTTCTTC
TRBJ1-1 TRBV4-3 many . CASSQDIPGFSGTEAFF TGCGCCAGCAGCCAAGATATTCCAGGTTTCTCAGGGACTGAAGCTTTCTTT
TRBJ1-1 TRBV9 . . CASSPYLLNTEAFF TGTGCCAGCAGCCCTTATCTACTGAACACTGAAGCTTTCTTT
TRBJ2-7 TRBV9 . TRBD1 CASSAGTGGTEQYF TGTGCCAGCAGTGCCGGGACAGGGGGCACCGAGCAGTACTTC
TRBJ2-1 TRBV27 . . CASSSERDNYNEQFF TGTGCCAGCAGTTCAGAACGGGACAACTACAATGAGCAGTTCTTC
TRBJ2-1 TRBV4-2 . . CASSQEPGVGNEQFF TGTGCCAGCAGCCAAGAACCCGGGGTGGGGAATGAGCAGTTCTTC
TRBJ2-1 TRBV12-3/TRBV12-4 once TRBD2 CASTQLGRGPLHEQFF TGTGCCAGCACCCAGCTGGGGAGGGGCCCCCTCCACGAGCAGTTCTTC
TRBJ2-2 TRBV4-3 few . CASSQIGGELFF TGCGCCAGCAGCCAAATCGGCGGGGAGCTGTTTTTT
TRBJ2-5 TRBV5-1 once TRBD1 CASSTRQGGEETQYF TGCGCCAGCAGCACCCGACAGGGCGGTGAAGAGACCCAGTACTTC
TRBJ2-1 TRBV6-2/TRBV6-3 once . CASRRRGFTNEQFF TGTGCCAGCAGGAGACGAGGTTTTACGAATGAGCAGTTCTTC
TRBJ2-7 TRBV5-1 few . CASSSAMGLYEQYF TGCGCCAGCAGCTCCGCCATGGGGCTCTACGAGCAGTACTTC
TRBJ1-3 TRBV7-8 . . CASSYVGLSSGNTIYF TGTGCCAGCAGCTACGTGGGACTTAGCTCTGGAAACACCATATATTTT
TRBJ2-3 TRBV15 few TRBD1 CATSRSGQNTDTQYF TGTGCCACCAGCAGATCGGGACAGAACACAGATACGCAGTATTTT
TRBJ2-7 TRBV7-2 few . CASSLAPLGEQYF TGTGCCAGCAGCTTAGCGCCACTCGGCGAGCAGTACTTC
TRBJ2-1 TRBV13 . . CASSSNLDSDNEQFF TGTGCCAGCAGCTCGAACCTCGACAGCGACAATGAGCAGTTCTTC
TRBJ2-5 TRBV7-9 . . CVSSLPGGQETQYF TGTGTCAGCAGCTTACCTGGGGGCCAAGAGACCCAGTACTTC
TRBJ2-7 TRBV6-1 . . CASTRVGGTLGGGEQYF TGTGCCAGTACCCGGGTCGGCGGGACCCTTGGGGGAGGCGAGCAGTACTTC
TRBJ2-6 TRBV15 . . CAASRELVLSGANVLTF TGTGCCGCCAGCAGAGAATTAGTACTCTCTGGGGCCAACGTCCTGACTTTC
TRBJ2-7 TRBV7-9 . . CASSGGQTYNEQYF TGTGCCAGCAGCGGTGGACAGACCTACAATGAGCAGTACTTC
TRBJ2-4 TRBV6-1 . TRBD1 CASRDRDAKNIQYF TGTGCCAGCAGAGACAGGGATGCCAAAAACATTCAGTACTTC
TRBJ2-7 TRBV29-1 . . CSVAGLAGYEQYF TGCAGCGTTGCGGGCCTCGCAGGTTACGAGCAGTACTTC
TRBJ2-3 TRBV6-2/TRBV6-3 . . CAATDQGILNTDTQYF TGTGCCGCAACCGACCAGGGAATTCTAAACACAGATACGCAGTATTTT
TRBJ1-4 TRBV20-1 . . CSASLPGGPRDEKLFF TGCAGTGCTAGCTTACCTGGGGGTCCCCGGGATGAAAAACTGTTTTTT
TRBJ2-5 TRBV9 few TRBD2 CASSSTGLAKETQYF TGTGCCAGCAGCTCCACGGGACTAGCTAAAGAGACCCAGTACTTC
TRBJ2-7 TRBV20-1 few TRBD1 CSASSDRGYEQYF TGCAGTGCTAGTTCCGACAGGGGTTACGAGCAGTACTTC
TRBJ2-7 TRBV7-2 . . CASSLGGFGYEQYF TGTGCCAGCAGCTTAGGAGGGTTCGGCTACGAGCAGTACTTC
TRBJ1-2 TRBV29-1 few TRBD1 CSVEGIRDRIGGYTF TGCAGCGTTGAAGGGATCCGGGACAGAATCGGTGGCTACACCTTC
TRBJ2-7 TRBV27 . TRBD2 CASSIDPGGSVYEQYF TGTGCCAGCAGTATCGACCCGGGGGGATCTGTCTACGAGCAGTACTTC
TRBJ1-2 TRBV29-1 few . CSVDPGRWTGYTF TGCAGCGTTGATCCCGGACGCTGGACTGGCTACACCTTC
TRBJ2-7 TRBV25-1 few TRBD1 CASREGRDSSYEQYF TGTGCCAGCAGGGAAGGCCGGGACAGCTCCTACGAGCAGTACTTC
TRBJ2-7 TRBV7-2 . . CASSPLVGLTYEQYF TGTGCCAGCAGCCCCCTCGTGGGATTAACCTACGAGCAGTACTTC
TRBJ2-7 TRBV10-3 . TRBD2 CAISPGLAGTHYEQYF TGTGCCATCAGCCCCGGACTAGCGGGGACCCACTACGAGCAGTACTTC
TRBJ1-6 TRBV7-8 few TRBD1 CASSWTGGYNSPLHF TGTGCCAGCAGCTGGACAGGGGGTTATAATTCACCCCTCCACTTT
TRBJ2-2 TRBV6-2/TRBV6-3 . TRBD2 CASSVLAGGPSETGELFF TGTGCCAGCAGCGTTCTAGCGGGGGGGCCCAGTGAGACCGGGGAGCTGTTTTTT
TRBJ1-1 TRBV20-1 . . CSARLGISLTEAFF TGCAGTGCTAGGCTTGGGATTTCTCTCACTGAAGCTTTCTTT
TRBJ1-5 TRBV4-3 . TRBD1 CASSQDVGQYRPQHF TGCGCCAGCAGCCAAGATGTGGGACAGTATCGGCCCCAGCATTTT
TRBJ2-1 TRBV7-9 . . CASSPPGSSYNEQFF TGCGCCAGCAGCCCCCCCGGGAGCTCCTACAATGAGCAGTTCTTC
TRBJ1-1 TRBV6-1 . . CASSFDTEAFF TGTGCCAGCTCATTTGACACTGAAGCTTTCTTT
TRBJ2-5 TRBV29-1 . TRBD1 CSVPDRGETQYF TGCAGCGTTCCTGACAGGGGGGAGACCCAGTACTTC
TRBJ2-1 TRBV3-1 . TRBD2 CASSQDLRTSYNEQFF TGTGCCAGCAGCCAAGATCTCAGGACTAGCTACAATGAGCAGTTCTTC
TRBJ2-3 TRBV2 . TRBD1 CASSGDRVADTQYF TGTGCCAGCAGTGGCGACAGGGTAGCAGATACGCAGTATTTT